These T cell receptor beta chains were read from a single sample in a study of OX40 agonist ivuxolimab in advanced cancers. Some clones are missing from TCRdb's copy, which holds only in-frame ones; the method was immunoSEQ multiplex PCR. In the table there are some 80,000 clones, 87% of which are singletons. Specimen: CD4+ or CD8+ T cells sorted from blood, collected in a trial of the OX40 agonist ivuxolimab. The receptors stem from an adult with an advanced solid tumor such as melanoma, head and neck, liver or kidney cancer. Both conserved end residues are part of each CDR3. D genes are given only for firm matches. Clone size is not always given. Where it is, it says once, few, many or a class for expanded clones.

v_call	d_call	clone_size	j_call	cdr3_aa	cdr3_nt
TRBV7-2	TRBD2	.	TRBJ2-3	CASSFGGVFTDTQYF	TGTGCCAGCAGCTTCGGGGGGGTGTTCACAGATACGCAGTATTTT
TRBV10-3	.	few	TRBJ1-2	CAISEGQDYGYTF	TGTGCCATCAGTGAGGGGCAGGACTATGGCTACACCTTC
TRBV5-1	.	.	TRBJ1-3	CASSLTASSGNTIYF	TGCGCCAGCAGCTTGACCGCTAGCTCTGGAAACACCATATATTTT
TRBV9	.	.	TRBJ2-2	CASSPTGFPPGELFF	TGTGCCAGCAGCCCCACAGGGTTCCCCCCCGGGGAGCTGTTTTTT
TRBV11-2	.	.	TRBJ2-5	CASSLGANQETQYF	TGTGCCAGCAGCTTAGGGGCCAATCAAGAGACCCAGTACTTC
TRBV18	.	.	TRBJ1-1	CASSQGLNTEAFF	TGTGCCAGCTCACAGGGGTTGAACACTGAAGCTTTCTTT
TRBV11-2	TRBD1	.	TRBJ2-7	CASRSGTGNRNEQYF	TGTGCCAGCAGGTCAGGGACAGGGAATAGGAACGAGCAGTACTTC
TRBV10-1	TRBD1	.	TRBJ1-2	CASTQQGQGNYGYTF	TGCGCCAGCACCCAACAAGGACAGGGGAACTATGGCTACACCTTC
TRBV30	.	.	TRBJ2-5	CAWGQTQETQYF	TGTGCCTGGGGACAGACCCAAGAGACCCAGTACTTC
TRBV5-5	.	once	TRBJ1-3	CASSLVTHSGNTIYF	TGTGCCAGCAGCTTGGTGACACACTCTGGAAACACCATATATTTT
TRBV28	.	.	TRBJ1-2	CASSGRNNNYGYTF	TGTGCCAGCTCAGGGCGAAACAATAACTATGGCTACACCTTC
TRBV30	.	once	TRBJ1-6	CAWKGPNNSPLHF	TGTGCCTGGAAGGGACCTAACAATTCACCCCTCCACTTT
TRBV2	.	few	TRBJ1-2	CASSVHYGGYTF	TGTGCCAGCTCAGTTCATTATGGTGGCTACACCTTC
TRBV7-7	TRBD1	.	TRBJ2-2	CASSPSGQVPGELFF	TGTGCCAGCAGCCCGTCGGGACAGGTCCCCGGGGAGCTGTTTTTT
TRBV30	.	.	TRBJ1-5	CAWSVAGGAGQPQHF	TGTGCCTGGAGTGTAGCTGGGGGCGCAGGACAGCCCCAGCATTTT
TRBV27	.	.	TRBJ2-7	CASSKDWRDEQYF	TGTGCCAGCAGCAAAGACTGGCGGGACGAGCAGTACTTC